The sequence of this T cell receptor (beta chain) was determined in a study of T cells after yellow fever vaccination. The study, taken as a whole, reports: Clonotypes shared by both compartments, CD4 and CD8, made up a small share. Most primary-vaccination clones recurred post-booster (just under 98% CD4, over 70% CD8). Abundant clonotypes from the bulk population could get into FACS-sorted repertoires as contaminants.

TCRdb itself ran the 5' RACE reads through MiXCR, one entry per CDR3 protein. Among 100,000 to 150,000 distinct CDR3 sequences listed, under 8% were seen once. The CDR3 spans 16 residues. Deletions cut 4 bases from V and 1 base from J, with 17 bases between. In germline, CDR1 is SGHRS, CDR2 YFSETQ. In its sample, this clonotype was seen many times. The antigen remains undetermined. The J gene is TRBJ2-5, the V gene TRBV5-1; D call uncertain. Sequencing used CD4+ T cells sorted from PBMCs, obtained roughly 10 days after the first yellow fever vaccination. This TCR came from a young man who received the YFV17D yellow fever vaccine. The CDR3 sequence is CASSRTQSGGQETQYF. CDR3 DNA sequence: TGCGCCAGCAGCCGGACCCAGTCCGGCGGCCAAGAGACCCAGTACTTC. The full variable domain, its missing parts supplied by reference TRBV5-1 and TRBJ2-5, is KAGVTQTPRYLIKTRGQQVTLSCSPISGHRSVSWYQQTPGQGLQFLFEYFSETQRNKGNFPGRFSGRQFSNSRSEMNVSTLELGDSALYLCASSRTQSGGQETQYFGPGTRLLVL.